What follows are 10 T cell receptor beta chains derived from one specimen sequenced in a study of cytomegalovirus exposure and HLA in healthy donors. In the PCR, 60 Vbeta and 13 Jbeta primers were used. TCRdb's table, derived via immunoSEQ multiplex PCR, lists solely in-frame clones and lacks some. Of more than 85,000 clones listed, 79% are singletons. The specimen sequenced was PBMCs. The receptors here all came from a female donor in good health and CMV-seropositive.

J is TRBJ2-5 and V is TRBV5-4; TRBD2 agrees at 9 bases. After removal of 1 base from V and 5 bases from J, the junction contained 9 bases not matched to a gene. Germline CDR1 is SGHNT and CDR2 is YYREEE (reference sequence). CDR3 size: 16 residues. Written as DNA, the CDR3 is TGTGCCAGCAGCTTGCTTAGCGGGGGATTTGGGGAGACCCAGTACTTC. This codes for CASSLLSGGFGETQYF.

The rearrangement joins TRBV7-8 to TRBJ2-7, with 12 bases matching TRBD2. V dropped 0 bases and J dropped 3; count of bases not matched to a gene: 3. This CDR3 contains 16 residues. Germline CDR1 is SGHVS and CDR2 is FQNEAQ. CDR3 in DNA: TGTGCCAGCAGCTTAGCCCTAGCGGGAGGGGACTACGAGCAGTACTTC. Its translation: CASSLALAGGDYEQYF. Variable domain in full (rest from reference TRBV7-8 and TRBJ2-7): GAGVSQSPRYKVAKRGQDVALRCDPISGHVSLFWYQQALGQGPEFLTYFQNEAQLDKSGLPSDRFFAERPEGSVSTLKIQRTQQEDSAVYLCASSLALAGGDYEQYFGPGTRLTVT.

J is TRBJ2-7 and V is TRBV4-1, with D maybe TRBD1 (6 bases). V gave up 1 base and J gave up 2 bases, with 18 bases separating them. Germline V gene data show CDR1 as MGHRA and CDR2 as YSYEKL. The CDR3 covers 17 residues. CDR3 residues: CASSQGPLRDTAYEQYF. CDR3 nucleotides: TGCGCCAGCAGCCAAGGCCCTCTCCGGGACACAGCCTACGAGCAGTACTTC.

The chain uses TRBV2 and TRBJ1-1, with D possibly TRBD1 on 5 matching bases. CDR3 size: 16 residues. Trimming took 4 bases from V and 1 from J, leaving 16 bases between them. CDR1 is SNHLY, CDR2 FYNNEI, per germline. CDR3 loop: CASSAEWGLSNTEAFF. CDR3 bases: TGTGCCAGCAGTGCCGAATGGGGACTGTCGAACACTGAAGCTTTCTTT.

The chain is built from TRBV27 and TRBJ2-7, with D possibly TRBD2 on 6 matching bases. Looked up from germline, CDR1 is MNHEY and CDR2 is SMNVEV (reference sequence). There are 15 residues in the CDR3. Trimming cost V 4 bases and J 4 bases, with 17 bases left between them. The CDR3 DNA reads as TGTGCCAGCAGTTCTCCGGGGGTCCCGAAGTACGAGCAGTACTTC. It is translated as CASSSPGVPKYEQYF.

This clone has only a few counts. The V call is TRBV11-2, the J call TRBJ1-2; D not certain. Trimming took 5 bases from V and 3 from J, leaving 10 bases between them. This CDR3 is 13 amino acids long. Germline V lookup: CDR1 SGHAT, CDR2 FQNNGV. CDR3 in amino acids: CASSPPPYYGYTF. The CDR3 coding sequence is TGTGCCAGCAGCCCCCCCCCTTACTATGGCTACACCTTC.

This clone has a single count. V usage is TRBV30 and J usage is TRBJ1-1, with 8 bases matching TRBD1. Germline V gene lookup returns CDR1 GTSNPN and CDR2 SVGIG (reference sequence). J was trimmed by 11 bases and V by 2 bases; bases with no gene match: 10. The CDR3 is made up of 13 amino acids. As DNA, the CDR3 is TGTGCCTGGAGTCGGACAGGGCAAGATCGGGCTTTCTTT. Protein product: CAWSRTGQDRAFF.

This clone has a single count. This chain joins TRBV4-1 and TRBJ2-7, with D maybe TRBD1 (6 bases). V lost 4 bases to trimming and J lost 5 bases, with 18 bases between them. Germline V lookup: CDR1 MGHRA, CDR2 YSYEKL. There are 15 residues in the CDR3. CDR3 bases: TGCGCCAGCAGCCCACGACAGGAACCTACGGACGAGCAGTACTTC. Protein: CASSPRQEPTDEQYF.

The rearrangement links TRBV4-2 to TRBJ2-1; TRBD2 agrees at 10 bases. With 4 bases clipped from V and 12 bases from J, the junction kept 15 bases outside the gene matches. The CDR3 has 16 amino acids. Germline loops: CDR1 LGHNA, CDR2 YNFKEQ. For the CDR3, the DNA is TGTGCCAGCAGCCCTGGATTAGCGGGGGGCGGGGACGGGCAGTTCTTC. The encoded protein is CASSPGLAGGGDGQFF.

This clone was observed a handful of times. The chain carries TRBV7-2 and TRBJ2-5; 7 bases match TRBD2. V shed 2 bases and J 13 bases; nucleotides not matched to a gene: 10. The CDR3 contains 13 residues. Germline-derived CDR1 and CDR2 are SGHTA and FQGNSA. The CDR3 nucleotides read TGTGCCAGCAGCTTAACCGGGAGCGGGGACTGGTACTTC. The encoded protein is CASSLTGSGDWYF.